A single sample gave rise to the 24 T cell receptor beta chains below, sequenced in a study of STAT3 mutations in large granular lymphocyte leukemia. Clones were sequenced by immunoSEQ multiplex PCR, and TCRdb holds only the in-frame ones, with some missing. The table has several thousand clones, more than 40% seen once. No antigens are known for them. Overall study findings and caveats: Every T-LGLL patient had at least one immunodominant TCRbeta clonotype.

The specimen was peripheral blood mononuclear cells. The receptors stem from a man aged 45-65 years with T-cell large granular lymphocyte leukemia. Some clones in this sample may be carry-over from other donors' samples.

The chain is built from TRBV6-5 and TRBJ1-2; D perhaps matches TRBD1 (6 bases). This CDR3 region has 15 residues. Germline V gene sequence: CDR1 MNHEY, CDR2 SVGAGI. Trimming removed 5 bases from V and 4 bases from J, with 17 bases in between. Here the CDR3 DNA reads TGTGCCAGCAGTCAGGCAGGCGGGGGCGGCTATGGCTACACCTTC. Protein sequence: CASSQAGGGGYGYTF.

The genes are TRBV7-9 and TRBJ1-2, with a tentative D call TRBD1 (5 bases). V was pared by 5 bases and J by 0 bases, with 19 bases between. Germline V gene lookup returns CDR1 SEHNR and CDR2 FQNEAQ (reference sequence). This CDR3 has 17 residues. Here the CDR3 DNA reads TGTGCCAGCAGCCATGACCTGGGGGACGGAACTAACTATGGCTACACCTTC. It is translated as CASSHDLGDGTNYGYTF. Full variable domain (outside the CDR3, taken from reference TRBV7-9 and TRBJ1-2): DTGVSQNPRHKITKRGQNVTFRCDPISEHNRLYWYRQTLGQGPEFLTYFQNEAQLEKSRLLSDRFSAERPKGSFSTLEIQRTEQGDSAMYLCASSHDLGDGTNYGYTFGSGTRLTVV.

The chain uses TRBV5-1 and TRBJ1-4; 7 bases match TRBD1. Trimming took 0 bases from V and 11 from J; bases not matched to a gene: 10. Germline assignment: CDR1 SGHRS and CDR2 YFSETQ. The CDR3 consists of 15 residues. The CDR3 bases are TGCGCCAGCAGCTTGGAGGGACAGACTAATGGGAAACTGTTTTTT. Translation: CASSLEGQTNGKLFF.

The CDR3 is CASSLYPGTGVGYTF. In nucleotides, the CDR3 is TGCGCCAGCAGCTTATACCCGGGGACAGGGGTAGGCTACACCTTC. The chain recombines TRBV5-1 with TRBJ1-2, with 10 bases that match TRBD1. V was pared by 2 bases and J by 8 bases, with 9 bases of the junction left unmatched. The CDR3 contains 15 residues. Germline CDR1 SGHRS, CDR2 YFSETQ.

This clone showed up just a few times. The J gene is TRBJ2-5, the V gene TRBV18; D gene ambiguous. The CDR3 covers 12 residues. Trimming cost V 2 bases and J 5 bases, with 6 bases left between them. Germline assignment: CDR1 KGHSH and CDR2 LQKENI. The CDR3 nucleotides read TGTGCCAGCTCACCAACAGTGGAGACCCAGTACTTC. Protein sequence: CASSPTVETQYF.

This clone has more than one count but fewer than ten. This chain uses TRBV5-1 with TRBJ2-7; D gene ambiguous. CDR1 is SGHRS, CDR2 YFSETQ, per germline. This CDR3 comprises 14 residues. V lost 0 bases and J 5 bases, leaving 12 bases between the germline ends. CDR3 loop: CASSLVSPGHEQYF. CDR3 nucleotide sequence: TGCGCCAGCAGCTTGGTCTCACCCGGCCACGAGCAGTACTTC.

CDR3 sequence (DNA): TGTGCCACCAGCAGAGCGGGGACCTACGAGCAGTACTTC. This codes for CATSRAGTYEQYF. The chain has TRBV15 and TRBJ2-7; D possibly corresponds to TRBD2 (5 bases). V was pared by 1 base and J by 2 bases, with 6 bases between. CDR1 and CDR2 (germline): LNHNV, YYDKDF (reference sequence). This CDR3 is 13 amino acids long. The whole variable domain, filled in from reference TRBV15 and TRBJ2-7, reads DAMVIQNPRYQVTQFGKPVTLSCSQTLNHNVMYWYQQKSSQAPKLLFHYYDKDFNNEADTPDNFQSRRPNTSFCFLDIRSPGLGDTAMYLCATSRAGTYEQYFGPGTRLTVT.

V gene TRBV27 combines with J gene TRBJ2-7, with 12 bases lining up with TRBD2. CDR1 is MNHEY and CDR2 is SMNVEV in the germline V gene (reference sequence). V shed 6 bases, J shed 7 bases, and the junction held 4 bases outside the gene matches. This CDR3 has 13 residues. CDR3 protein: CASSPSGRGEQYF. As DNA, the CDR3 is TGTGCCAGCAGCCCTAGCGGGAGGGGTGAGCAGTACTTC.

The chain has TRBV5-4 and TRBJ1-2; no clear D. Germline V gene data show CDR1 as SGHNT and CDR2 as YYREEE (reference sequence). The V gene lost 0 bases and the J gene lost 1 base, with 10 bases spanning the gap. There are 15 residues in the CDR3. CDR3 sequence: CASSLGVGGNYGYTF. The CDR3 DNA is TGTGCCAGCAGCTTGGGGGTCGGCGGTAACTATGGCTACACCTTC. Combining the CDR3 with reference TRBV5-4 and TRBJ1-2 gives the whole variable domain ETGVTQSPTHLIKTRGQQVTLRCSSQSGHNTVSWYQQALGQGPQFIFQYYREEENGRGNFPPRFSGLQFPNYSSELNVNALELDDSALYLCASSLGVGGNYGYTFGSGTRLTVV.

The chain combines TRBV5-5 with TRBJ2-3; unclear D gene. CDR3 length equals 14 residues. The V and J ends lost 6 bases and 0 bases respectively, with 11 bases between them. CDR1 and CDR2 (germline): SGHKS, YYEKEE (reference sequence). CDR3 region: CASTLSGSTDTQYF. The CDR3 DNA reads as TGTGCCAGCACCCTCTCAGGTAGCACAGATACGCAGTATTTT.

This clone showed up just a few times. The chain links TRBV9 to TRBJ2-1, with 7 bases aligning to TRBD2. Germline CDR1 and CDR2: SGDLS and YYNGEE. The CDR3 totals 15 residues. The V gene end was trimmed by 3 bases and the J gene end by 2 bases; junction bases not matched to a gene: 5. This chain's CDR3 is CASSEAGVPYNEQFF. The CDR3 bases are TGTGCCAGCAGCGAGGCGGGGGTCCCCTACAATGAGCAGTTCTTC.

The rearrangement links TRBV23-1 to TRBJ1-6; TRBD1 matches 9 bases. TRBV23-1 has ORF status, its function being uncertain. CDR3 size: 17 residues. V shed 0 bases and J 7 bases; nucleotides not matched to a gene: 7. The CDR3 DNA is TGCGCCAGCAGTCAATCCCCGGACAGGGGAAGGAATTCACCCCTCCACTTT. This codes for CASSQSPDRGRNSPLHF.

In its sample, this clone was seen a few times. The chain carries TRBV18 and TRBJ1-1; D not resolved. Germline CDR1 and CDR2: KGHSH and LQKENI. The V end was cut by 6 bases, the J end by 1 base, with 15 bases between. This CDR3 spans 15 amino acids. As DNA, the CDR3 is TGTGCCAGCTCGCAACCGACATCCCAGAACACTGAAGCTTTCTTT. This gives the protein CASSQPTSQNTEAFF.

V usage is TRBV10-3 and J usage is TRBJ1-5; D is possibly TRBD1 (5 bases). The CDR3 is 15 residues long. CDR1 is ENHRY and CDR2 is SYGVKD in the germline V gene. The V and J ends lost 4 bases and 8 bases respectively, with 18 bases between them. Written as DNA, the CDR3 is TGTGCCATCAGTGCGGGGACCATGGTAAACGAGCCCCAGCATTTT. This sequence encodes CAISAGTMVNEPQHF.

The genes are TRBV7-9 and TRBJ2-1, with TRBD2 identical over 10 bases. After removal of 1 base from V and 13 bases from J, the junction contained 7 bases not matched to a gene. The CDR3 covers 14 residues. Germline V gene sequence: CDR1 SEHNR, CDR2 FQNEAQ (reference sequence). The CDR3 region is CASSLGTSGYRQFF. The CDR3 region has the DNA TGTGCCAGCAGCTTAGGGACTAGCGGCTACAGACAGTTCTTC.

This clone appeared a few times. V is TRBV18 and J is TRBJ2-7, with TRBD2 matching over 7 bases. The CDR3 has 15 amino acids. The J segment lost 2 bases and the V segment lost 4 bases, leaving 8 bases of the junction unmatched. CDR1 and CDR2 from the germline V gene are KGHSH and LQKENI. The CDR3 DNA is TGTGCCAGCTCACGAGGACTAGTTAACGCCTACGAGCAGTACTTC. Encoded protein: CASSRGLVNAYEQYF. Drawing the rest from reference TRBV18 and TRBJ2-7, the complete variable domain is NAGVMQNPRHLVRRRGQEARLRCSPMKGHSHVYWYRQLPEEGLKFMVYLQKENIIDESGMPKERFSAEFPKEGPSILRIQQVVRGDSAAYFCASSRGLVNAYEQYFGPGTRLTVT.

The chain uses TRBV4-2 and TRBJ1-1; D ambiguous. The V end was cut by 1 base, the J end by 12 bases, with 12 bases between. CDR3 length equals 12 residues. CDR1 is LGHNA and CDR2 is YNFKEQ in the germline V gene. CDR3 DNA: TGTGCCAGCAGCCAAGCGGGAGAAGGACCTTTCTTT. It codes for CASSQAGEGPFF.

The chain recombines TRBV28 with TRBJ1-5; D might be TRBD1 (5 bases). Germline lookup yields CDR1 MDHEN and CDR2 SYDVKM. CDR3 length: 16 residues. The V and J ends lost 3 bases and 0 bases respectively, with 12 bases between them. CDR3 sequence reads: CASSFMGLYSNQPQHF. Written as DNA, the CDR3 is TGTGCCAGCAGTTTCATGGGACTCTATAGCAATCAGCCCCAGCATTTT.

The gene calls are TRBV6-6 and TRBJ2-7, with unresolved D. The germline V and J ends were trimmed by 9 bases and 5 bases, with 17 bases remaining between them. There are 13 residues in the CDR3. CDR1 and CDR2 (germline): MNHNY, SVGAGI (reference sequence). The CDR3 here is CASGITLGDEQYF. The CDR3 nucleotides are TGTGCCAGTGGTATAACTCTCGGCGACGAGCAGTACTTC.

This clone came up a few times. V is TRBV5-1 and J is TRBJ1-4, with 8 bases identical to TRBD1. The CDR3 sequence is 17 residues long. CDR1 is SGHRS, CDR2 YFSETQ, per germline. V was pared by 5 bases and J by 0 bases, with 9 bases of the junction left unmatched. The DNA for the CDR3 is TGCGCCAGCAGTTCGCAGGGGGCTACGGCAACTAATGAAAAACTGTTTTTT. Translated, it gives CASSSQGATATNEKLFF. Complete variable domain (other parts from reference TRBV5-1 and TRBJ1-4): KAGVTQTPRYLIKTRGQQVTLSCSPISGHRSVSWYQQTPGQGLQFLFEYFSETQRNKGNFPGRFSGRQFSNSRSEMNVSTLELGDSALYLCASSSQGATATNEKLFFGSGTQLSVL.

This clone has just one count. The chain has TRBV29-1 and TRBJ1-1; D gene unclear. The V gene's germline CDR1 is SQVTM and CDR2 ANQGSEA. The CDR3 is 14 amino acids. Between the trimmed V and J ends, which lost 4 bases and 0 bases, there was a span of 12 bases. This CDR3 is CSVVGPNLNTEAFF. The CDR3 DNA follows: TGCAGCGTTGTCGGACCTAATTTGAACACTGAAGCTTTCTTT.

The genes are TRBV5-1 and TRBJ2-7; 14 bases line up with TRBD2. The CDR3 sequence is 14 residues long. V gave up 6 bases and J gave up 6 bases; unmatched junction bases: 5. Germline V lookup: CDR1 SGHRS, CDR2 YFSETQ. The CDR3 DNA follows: TGCGCCAGCACCATAGGGACTAGCGGGAGCGAGCAGTACTTC. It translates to CASTIGTSGSEQYF.

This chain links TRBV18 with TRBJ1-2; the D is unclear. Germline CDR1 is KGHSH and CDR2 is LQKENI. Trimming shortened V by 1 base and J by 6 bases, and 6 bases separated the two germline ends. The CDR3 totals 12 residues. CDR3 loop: CASSPQWDGYTF. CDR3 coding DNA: TGTGCCAGCTCACCACAGTGGGATGGCTACACCTTC.

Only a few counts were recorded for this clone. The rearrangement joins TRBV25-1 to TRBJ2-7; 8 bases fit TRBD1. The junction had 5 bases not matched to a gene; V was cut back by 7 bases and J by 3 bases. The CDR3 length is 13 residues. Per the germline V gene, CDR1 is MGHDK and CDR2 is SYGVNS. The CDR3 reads CASIRTGSYEQYF. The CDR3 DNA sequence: TGTGCCAGCATCAGGACAGGGAGCTACGAGCAGTACTTC.